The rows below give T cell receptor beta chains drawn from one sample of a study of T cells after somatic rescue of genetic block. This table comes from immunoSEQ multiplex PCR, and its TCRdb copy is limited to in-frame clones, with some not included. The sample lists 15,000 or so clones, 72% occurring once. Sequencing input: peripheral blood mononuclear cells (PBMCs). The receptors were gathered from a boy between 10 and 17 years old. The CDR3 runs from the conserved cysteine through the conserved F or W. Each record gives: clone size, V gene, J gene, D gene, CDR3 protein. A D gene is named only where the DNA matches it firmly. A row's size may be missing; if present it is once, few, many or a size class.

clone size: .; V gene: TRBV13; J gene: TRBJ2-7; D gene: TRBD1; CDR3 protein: CASSTRTGGFHEQYF
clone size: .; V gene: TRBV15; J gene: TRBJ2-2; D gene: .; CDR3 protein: CATSSRGTGELFF
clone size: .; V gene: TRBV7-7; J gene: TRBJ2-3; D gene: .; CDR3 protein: CASSSVKADTQYF
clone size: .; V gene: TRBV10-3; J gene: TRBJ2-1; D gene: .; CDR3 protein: CAIAEPYTYNEQFF
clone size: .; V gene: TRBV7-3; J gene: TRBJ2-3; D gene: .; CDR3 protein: CASSSAGLTDTQYF
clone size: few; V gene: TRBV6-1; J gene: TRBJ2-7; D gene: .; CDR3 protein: CASSGRPGTSGGQYF
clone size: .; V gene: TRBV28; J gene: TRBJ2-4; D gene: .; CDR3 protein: CASSLGSGKADF
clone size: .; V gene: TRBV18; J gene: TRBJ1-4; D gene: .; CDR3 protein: CASSPGERATNEKLFF
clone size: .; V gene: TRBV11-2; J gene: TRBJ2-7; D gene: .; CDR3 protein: CASSPKGYEQYF
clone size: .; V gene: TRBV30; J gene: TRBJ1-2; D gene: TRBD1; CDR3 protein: CAWSVRGRGPSYGYTF
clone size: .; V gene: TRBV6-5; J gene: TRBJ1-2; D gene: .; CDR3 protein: CASSPLDGAPYGYTF
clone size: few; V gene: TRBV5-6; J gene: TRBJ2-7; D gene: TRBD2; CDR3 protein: CASSAGLAGPYEQYF
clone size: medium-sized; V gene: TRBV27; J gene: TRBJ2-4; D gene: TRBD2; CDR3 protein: CASSYAGGYIQYF
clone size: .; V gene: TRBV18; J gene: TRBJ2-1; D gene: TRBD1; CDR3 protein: CASSSFRGNYNEQFF
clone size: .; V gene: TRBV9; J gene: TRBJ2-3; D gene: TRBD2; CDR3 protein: CASSALAGASTDTQYF
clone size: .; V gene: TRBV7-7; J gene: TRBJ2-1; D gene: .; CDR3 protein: CASSLSGVGEQFF
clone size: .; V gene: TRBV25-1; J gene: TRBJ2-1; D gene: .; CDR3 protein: CASKDSGAYNEQFF
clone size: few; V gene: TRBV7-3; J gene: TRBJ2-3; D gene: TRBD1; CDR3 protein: CASSFQGADTQYF
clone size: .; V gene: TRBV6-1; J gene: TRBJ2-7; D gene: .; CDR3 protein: CASTSDRPEAYEQYF
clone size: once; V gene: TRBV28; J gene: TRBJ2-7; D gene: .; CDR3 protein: CASSLAQIYEQYF
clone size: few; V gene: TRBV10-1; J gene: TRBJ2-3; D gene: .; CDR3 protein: CASSEVQASTDTQYF
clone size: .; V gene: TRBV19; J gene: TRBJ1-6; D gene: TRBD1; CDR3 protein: CASSPQGKSSYNSPLHF
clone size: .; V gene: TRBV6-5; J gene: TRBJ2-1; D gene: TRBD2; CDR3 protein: CASRPTSGVYNEQFF
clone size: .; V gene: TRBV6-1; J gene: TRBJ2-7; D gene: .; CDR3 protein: CASRSYEQYF
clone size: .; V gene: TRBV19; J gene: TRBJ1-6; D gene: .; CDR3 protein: CASSIPENSPLHF
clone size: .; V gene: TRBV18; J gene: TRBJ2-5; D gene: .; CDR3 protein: CASSQQETQYF
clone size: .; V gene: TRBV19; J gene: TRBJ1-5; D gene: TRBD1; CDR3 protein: CASRPGTGAWDSNQPQHF
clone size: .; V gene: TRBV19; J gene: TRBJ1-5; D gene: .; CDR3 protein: CASAKFGLIQPQHF
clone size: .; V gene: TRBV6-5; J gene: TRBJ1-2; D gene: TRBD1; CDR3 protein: CASSSTGTNYGYTF
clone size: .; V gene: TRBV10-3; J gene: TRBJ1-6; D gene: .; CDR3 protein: CATRDFYNSPLHF
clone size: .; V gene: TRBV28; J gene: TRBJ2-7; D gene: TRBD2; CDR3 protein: CASSLIGTSYEQYF
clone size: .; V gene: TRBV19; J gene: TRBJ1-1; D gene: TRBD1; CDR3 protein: CASCRDRGMNTEAFF
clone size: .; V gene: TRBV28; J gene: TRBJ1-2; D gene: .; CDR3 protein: CASSSNRQSNYGYTF
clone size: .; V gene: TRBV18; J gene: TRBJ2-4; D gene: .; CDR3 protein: CASSPPVQNIQYF
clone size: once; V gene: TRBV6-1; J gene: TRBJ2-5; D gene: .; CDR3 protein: CASAIGAQETQYF
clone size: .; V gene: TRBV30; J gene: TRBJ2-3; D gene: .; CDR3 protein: CAWSVRGLAADTQYF
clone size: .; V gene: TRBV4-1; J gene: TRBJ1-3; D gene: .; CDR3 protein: CASSADISGNTIYF
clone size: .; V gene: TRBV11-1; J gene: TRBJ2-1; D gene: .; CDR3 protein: CASRGGYSYNEQFF
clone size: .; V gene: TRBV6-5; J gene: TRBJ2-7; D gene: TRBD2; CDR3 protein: CASSYGRGLAPYEQYF
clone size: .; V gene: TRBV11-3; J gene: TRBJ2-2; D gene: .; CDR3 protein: CASSLIVFGELFF
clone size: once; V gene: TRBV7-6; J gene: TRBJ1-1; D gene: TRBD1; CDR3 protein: CASSLVDRGKTEAFF
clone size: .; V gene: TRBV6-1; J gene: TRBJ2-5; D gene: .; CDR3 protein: CASSEVFRKETQYF
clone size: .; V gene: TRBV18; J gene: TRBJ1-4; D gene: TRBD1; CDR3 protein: CASSPGGDRVPEKLFF
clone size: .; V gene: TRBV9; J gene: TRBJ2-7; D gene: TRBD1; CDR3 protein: CASSVGGDREQDEQYF
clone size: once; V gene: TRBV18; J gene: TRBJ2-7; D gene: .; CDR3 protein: CASSLQVYEQYF
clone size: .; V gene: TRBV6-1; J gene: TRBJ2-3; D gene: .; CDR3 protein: CASIPTRTSTDTQYF
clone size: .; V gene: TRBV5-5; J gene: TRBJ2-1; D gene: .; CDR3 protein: CASSDPGTRDEQFF
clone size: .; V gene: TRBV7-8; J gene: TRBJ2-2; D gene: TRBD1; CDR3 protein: CASSFGQGWAGELFF
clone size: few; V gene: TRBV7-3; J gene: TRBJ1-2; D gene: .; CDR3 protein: CASSSSQWAPSYGYTF
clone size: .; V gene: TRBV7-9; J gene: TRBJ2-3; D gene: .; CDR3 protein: CASSPGTFTGTQYF